This TCR beta chain is from a study of tumor and adjacent non-tumor tissue in lung cancer. For the study at large: Patients were aged about 31 to 85, 10 men and roughly 5 women, stage I to III. General observations from the study: In normal lung, the top 100 clones were significantly more dominant than in tumor.

This sample's RNA came from whole unsorted tissue. The sample holds many counts of this clonotype. The antigen is undetermined. A modified ARM-PCR protocol with three rounds of nested PCR amplified TCRbeta. Each CDR3 protein gets one entry after TCRdb re-called the multiplex PCR reads with MiXCR. The repertoire holds about 200,000 distinct CDR3 sequences, with 71% as singletons. The sequenced sample was lung tumor tissue. The receptor was isolated from a man in his sixties with non-small cell lung cancer.

The CDR3 nucleotides read TGTGCCAGCAGTGCACAGTTTTCCCTCTACGAGCAGTACTTC. It yields the protein CASSAQFSLYEQYF. J is TRBJ2-7 and V is TRBV6-1; D is ambiguous. V gave up 4 bases and J gave up 3 bases, with 13 bases separating them. The CDR3 consists of 14 residues. CDR1 and CDR2 (germline): MNHNS, SASEGT.